The 29 T cell receptor beta chains reported below all come from one sample, sequenced in a study of T-cell memory formation after mild COVID-19. TCRdb ran MiXCR on the 5' RACE reads and lists one entry per CDR3 protein. The sample lists 470,000 or so distinct CDR3 sequences, over 15% occurring once. Sequencing was done on a sample of PBMCs or a T cell subset sorted from them (not recorded which). The origin of the receptors is an adult woman who had mild COVID-19 (a few samples of this study predate the infection). Cell type and time point are not known.

The chain links TRBV12-3 or TRBV12-4 to TRBJ1-5, with D tentatively TRBD1 (6 bases). The germline V and J ends were trimmed by 3 bases and 2 bases, with 14 bases remaining between them. This CDR3 spans 16 amino acids. The CDR3 nucleotides read TGTGCCAGCAGTTTTTTCAGGGGACGGGGCAATCAGCCCCAGCATTTT. Translating gives CASSFFRGRGNQPQHF.

This chain links TRBV5-6 with TRBJ2-6; a possible D gene is TRBD1 (5 bases). The V end lost 1 base, the J end lost 3 bases, and 20 bases lay between the germline ends. This CDR3 has 19 residues. Germline CDR1 reads SGHDT; CDR2 reads YYEEEE. The CDR3 nucleotides are TGTGCCAGCAGCTTGAGTCTGTGGGGCGCGAGAGGTGGGGCCAACGTCCTGACTTTC. Its protein is CASSLSLWGARGGANVLTF.

This clonotype has a handful of counts. This chain joins TRBV5-6 and TRBJ2-2; the D call may be TRBD1 or TRBD2 (6 bases each). This CDR3 is 15 amino acids long. The germline gives CDR1 SGHDT, CDR2 YYEEEE. Between the trimmed V and J ends, which lost 5 bases and 4 bases, there was a span of 15 bases. CDR3 loop: CASSSAGHFTGELFF. DNA of the CDR3: TGTGCCAGCAGTTCCGCGGGACATTTCACCGGGGAGCTGTTTTTT.

This clonotype came up a few times. CDR3 residues: CASSLVLAGRTDTQYF. The CDR3 nucleotides read TGTGCCAGCAGCTTAGTTCTAGCGGGACGCACAGATACGCAGTATTTT. The V gene is TRBV7-2, the J gene TRBJ2-3, with 9 bases aligning to TRBD2. V lost 1 base, J lost 1 base, and 3 bases stayed unmatched. From germline, CDR1 is SGHTA and CDR2 FQGNSA. The CDR3 has 16 residues.

The chain uses TRBV5-1 and TRBJ2-5, with 7 bases matching TRBD2. Germline trimming cut 1 base from V and 4 bases from J; bases unmatched to any gene: 1. The V gene's germline CDR1 is SGHRS and CDR2 YFSETQ. The CDR3 length is 13 residues. CDR3 sequence reads: CASSLLAGETQYF. The CDR3 DNA sequence: TGCGCCAGCAGCTTGTTAGCGGGAGAGACCCAGTACTTC.

The rearrangement joins TRBV6-5 to TRBJ2-3; weak D call: TRBD2 (6 bases). CDR3 size: 15 residues. CDR1 is MNHEY and CDR2 is SVGAGI in the germline V gene. V lost 0 bases and J 4 bases, leaving 11 bases between the germline ends. Written as DNA, the CDR3 is TGTGCCAGCAGTTACTCCGGAGGGCCCGCAGATACGCAGTATTTT. Encoded protein: CASSYSGGPADTQYF.

This clonotype was observed a handful of times. The chain links TRBV7-8 to TRBJ2-1; D is unresolved. The CDR3 spans 13 residues. The germline V gene has CDR1 SGHVS and CDR2 FQNEAQ. Trimming shortened V by 8 bases and J by 5 bases, and 13 bases separated the two germline ends. The CDR3 DNA sequence: TGTGCCAGCGGGCGGCGGATGAACAATGAGCAGTTCTTC. It translates to CASGRRMNNEQFF.

J is TRBJ2-7 and V is TRBV27; 7 nucleotides agree with TRBD1. CDR1 is MNHEY, CDR2 SMNVEV, per germline (reference sequence). This CDR3 is 17 amino acids long. The V gene end was trimmed by 5 bases and the J gene end by 2 bases; junction bases not matched to a gene: 15. The CDR3 bases are TGTGCCAGCAGTCCCTATCCCGGACAGGCTACGACCTACGAGCAGTACTTC. Its protein is CASSPYPGQATTYEQYF.

In this sample, this clonotype turned up a few times. V and J are TRBV7-9 and TRBJ2-4; unclear D gene. Germline V gives CDR1 SEHNR, CDR2 FQNEAQ (reference sequence). V dropped 7 bases and J dropped 8 bases, with 12 bases sitting between them. This CDR3 region has 12 residues. In nucleotides, the CDR3 is TGTGCCAGCAACGGCCCCGGAGACATTCAGTACTTC. It codes for CASNGPGDIQYF.

This clonotype came up a few times. The genes are TRBV5-8 and TRBJ2-7; no reliable D call. This CDR3 is built from 12 residues. The V gene lost 5 bases and the J gene lost 0 bases, with 6 bases spanning the gap. The germline gives CDR1 SGHTS, CDR2 YDEGEE. In DNA, the CDR3 is TGTGCCAGCAGAATGACCTCCTACGAGCAGTACTTC. This codes for CASRMTSYEQYF.

This clonotype was counted a few times. Mismatch with germline at one junction end may stem from a read error. The chain is built from TRBV20-1 and TRBJ1-3; no reliable D call. CDR1 is DFQATT and CDR2 is SNEGSKA in the germline V gene (reference sequence). The CDR3 sequence is 14 residues long. The CDR3 bases are TGCAGTGCTAGAATGGGTTACTCTGGAAACACCACATATTTT. This sequence encodes CSARMGYSGNTTYF.

This clonotype was seen only a few times. This chain connects TRBV7-6 to TRBJ2-5, with D possibly called TRBD1 or TRBD2 (6 bases each). V was pared by 3 bases and J by 2 bases, with 16 bases between. This CDR3 comprises 16 residues. Germline V gives CDR1 SGHVS, CDR2 FNYEAQ. The DNA for the CDR3 is TGTGCCAGCAGCTTCGAACAGGGCGGGACTCAAGAGACCCAGTACTTC. Translation: CASSFEQGGTQETQYF.

This clonotype was seen only a few times. The chain joins TRBV18 to TRBJ2-6; 7 bases line up with TRBD2. The germline V gene has CDR1 KGHSH and CDR2 LQKENI. This CDR3 has 16 amino acids. V lost 0 bases and J lost 2; bases outside the gene matches: 1. In DNA, the CDR3 is TGTGCCAGCTCACCACCGGGGAGGGCTGGGGCCAACGTCCTGACTTTC. It is translated as CASSPPGRAGANVLTF. Full variable domain (rest looked up from reference TRBV18 and TRBJ2-6): NAGVMQNPRHLVRRRGQEARLRCSPMKGHSHVYWYRQLPEEGLKFMVYLQKENIIDESGMPKERFSAEFPKEGPSILRIQQVVRGDSAAYFCASSPPGRAGANVLTFGAGSRLTVL.

This clonotype turned up a few times. V is TRBV7-9 and J is TRBJ2-7; 9 bases are shared with TRBD1. The CDR3 loop spans 15 amino acids. Germline V lookup: CDR1 SEHNR, CDR2 FQNEAQ (reference sequence). V lost 5 bases to trimming and J lost 5 bases; unmatched junction nucleotides: 10. CDR3 protein: CASSLSRTGDDEQYF. Here the CDR3 DNA reads TGTGCCAGCAGCCTCTCCCGGACAGGGGACGACGAGCAGTACTTC.

The CDR3 protein is CASRPDRGQNTEAFF. The CDR3 coding sequence is TGTGCCAGCAGACCTGACAGGGGTCAGAACACTGAAGCTTTCTTT. The chain uses TRBV27 and TRBJ1-1; 8 positions match TRBD1. Germline V gene data show CDR1 as MNHEY and CDR2 as SMNVEV (reference sequence). V lost 6 bases and J lost 1; bases outside the gene matches: 7. The CDR3 runs 15 residues.

Comment on this clonotype: This may come from a read error, since a much larger clone is one base off. The chain carries TRBV5-1 and TRBJ1-1; D gene unclear. The CDR3 runs 12 residues. Germline-derived CDR1 and CDR2 are SGHRS and YFSETQ. DNA for the CDR3: TGCGCCAGCAGCCCTGCCGGCACTGACGCTTTCTTT. It codes for CASSPAGTDAFF.

This clonotype has a handful of counts. This chain connects TRBV6-4 to TRBJ1-5; D may be TRBD1 (6 bases). The CDR3 consists of 15 residues. Trimming left V 6 bases short and J 0 bases short, with 12 bases between. CDR1 and CDR2 (germline): MRHNA, SNTAGT. The CDR3 spells CASSADSYSNQPQHF. CDR3 nucleotides: TGTGCCAGCAGCGCGGACAGCTATAGCAATCAGCCCCAGCATTTT.

This clonotype appeared a few times. The rearrangement uses TRBV20-1 and TRBJ1-1; D unclear. Germline V gene data show CDR1 as DFQATT and CDR2 as SNEGSKA (reference sequence). The CDR3 runs to 15 residues. Trimming took 0 bases from V and 6 from J, leaving 17 bases between them. The CDR3 protein is CSARDRYRVAAEAFF. For the CDR3, the DNA is TGCAGTGCTAGAGATCGGTATAGGGTCGCGGCTGAAGCTTTCTTT.

A few counts support this clonotype. This chain uses TRBV24-1 with TRBJ2-3; D is undetermined. Germline V CDR1 and CDR2: KGHDR, SFDVKD. The CDR3 is 13 residues long. Trimming cost V 0 bases and J 6 bases, with 6 bases left between them. CDR3 amino acids: CATSDLGEDTQYF. The CDR3 region has the DNA TGTGCCACCAGTGATTTGGGCGAGGATACGCAGTATTTT.

This clonotype turned up a few times. This sequence joins TRBV5-1 and TRBJ2-7; TRBD1 matches 8 bases. The CDR3 length is 15 residues. Germline V gives CDR1 SGHRS, CDR2 YFSETQ. The junction had 8 bases not matched to a gene; V was cut back by 4 bases and J by 2 bases. The CDR3 sequence: CASSLRDRSPYEQYF. The CDR3 coding sequence is TGCGCCAGCAGCCTAAGGGACAGGTCCCCCTACGAGCAGTACTTC. The full variable domain, in which reference TRBV5-1 and TRBJ2-7 provide the parts outside the CDR3, is KAGVTQTPRYLIKTRGQQVTLSCSPISGHRSVSWYQQTPGQGLQFLFEYFSETQRNKGNFPGRFSGRQFSNSRSEMNVSTLELGDSALYLCASSLRDRSPYEQYFGPGTRLTVT.

The chain joins TRBV6-2 or TRBV6-3 to TRBJ1-5; 10 bases are shared with TRBD1. The CDR3 totals 19 residues. Losses at the gene ends were 6 bases for V and 3 bases for J; bases not matched to a gene: 17. The V gene's germline CDR1 is MNHEY and CDR2 SVGEGT. The CDR3, as DNA: TGTGCCAGCAGGGAGGACGGGAGGGGACAGGGGCCTAACAATCAGCCCCAGCATTTT. This codes for CASREDGRGQGPNNQPQHF.

The chain has TRBV5-6 and TRBJ2-1, with 9 bases matching TRBD2. J gave up 5 bases and V 0 bases, and 3 bases lay outside the gene matches. Germline V gene sequence: CDR1 SGHDT, CDR2 YYEEEE. CDR3 length: 15 amino acids. DNA of the CDR3: TGTGCCAGCAGCTTGGTTGCGGGGGGGCACAATGAGCAGTTCTTC. Its translation is CASSLVAGGHNEQFF.

This clonotype was detected ten times or more. The rearrangement links TRBV20-1 to TRBJ2-2; 8 bases match TRBD1. The CDR3 is made up of 16 amino acids. With V trimmed by 0 bases and J by 6 bases, 9 bases remained unmatched. Germline assignment: CDR1 DFQATT and CDR2 SNEGSKA (reference sequence). The CDR3 loop reads CSARDFQGARPGELFF. DNA for the CDR3: TGCAGTGCTAGAGATTTCCAGGGGGCGCGTCCCGGGGAGCTGTTTTTT.

The gene calls are TRBV6-5 and TRBJ2-1, with 8 nucleotides matching TRBD2. Trimming at V came to 7 bases and at J to 7 bases, leaving 12 bases not matched to a gene. The CDR3 covers 15 residues. The germline gives CDR1 MNHEY, CDR2 SVGAGI. CDR3 sequence (DNA): TGTGCCAGCACCCCTAACGGGGGGGCCGAGAATGAGCAGTTCTTC. Translating gives CASTPNGGAENEQFF.

The genes are TRBV24-1 and TRBJ2-4, with 7 nucleotides matching TRBD1. CDR1 and CDR2 from the germline V gene are KGHDR and SFDVKD. The CDR3 is 16 amino acids. V lost 7 bases to trimming and J lost 1 base; unmatched junction nucleotides: 9. CDR3 in amino acids: CATSPTGRGAKNIQYF. CDR3 DNA: TGTGCCACCAGCCCGACAGGGCGAGGGGCCAAAAACATTCAGTACTTC.

The chain links TRBV5-1 to TRBJ1-2; D might be TRBD1 (6 bases). V was trimmed by 4 bases and J by 3 bases, leaving 13 bases between them. Looked up from germline, CDR1 is SGHRS and CDR2 is YFSETQ. The CDR3 is made up of 14 amino acids. For the CDR3, the DNA is TGCGCCAGCAGCGGAATCTCAGGGGACTATGGCTACACCTTC. As protein: CASSGISGDYGYTF. The full variable domain, with the rest looked up from reference TRBV5-1 and TRBJ1-2, is KAGVTQTPRYLIKTRGQQVTLSCSPISGHRSVSWYQQTPGQGLQFLFEYFSETQRNKGNFPGRFSGRQFSNSRSEMNVSTLELGDSALYLCASSGISGDYGYTFGSGTRLTVV.

This clonotype was counted a few times. The gene calls are TRBV5-1 and TRBJ2-2; 8 bases line up with TRBD2. There are 15 residues in the CDR3. J lost 2 bases, V lost 1 base, and 1 base had no gene match. The germline CDR1 and CDR2 sequences are SGHRS and YFSETQ. CDR3 nucleotide sequence: TGCGCCAGCAGCTTGCGGGGGGGAAACACCGGGGAGCTGTTTTTT. Encoded protein: CASSLRGGNTGELFF.

This clonotype has ten or more counts. CDR3 protein: CASSLTGSNYGYTF. Here the CDR3 DNA reads TGTGCCAGCAGCTTGACGGGGAGTAACTATGGCTACACCTTC. The rearrangement links TRBV5-6 to TRBJ1-2, with D unresolved. V lost 1 base, J lost 1 base, and 8 bases lay in between. Germline CDR1 is SGHDT and CDR2 is YYEEEE. This CDR3 is built from 14 residues.

This clonotype appeared a few times. The J gene is TRBJ2-3, the V gene TRBV6-5; TRBD2 matches at 8 bases. The germline V gene has CDR1 MNHEY and CDR2 SVGAGI. The CDR3 is made up of 16 amino acids. V dropped 2 bases and J dropped 3; count of bases not matched to a gene: 7. The DNA of the CDR3 is TGTGCCAGCAGTTACACAGCGGGAGTGGAGACAGATACGCAGTATTTT. Amino acid sequence: CASSYTAGVETDTQYF.